This passage covers 14 T cell receptor beta chains from one sample sequenced in a study of CD8 T cells in Susac syndrome. An amount of RNA that ranged from about 0.45 to 1 ug was reverse transcribed with random hexamers. TCRdb independently ran MiXCR on the immunoSEQ multiplex PCR reads; one entry per CDR3 protein. In the table there are about 250,000 distinct CDR3 sequences, 93% of which are singletons. The specimen sequenced was CD4+ T cells from PBMCs. The receptors were sampled from a human donor with multiple sclerosis.

J is TRBJ1-2 and V is TRBV12-3 or TRBV12-4, with D possibly being TRBD1 (5 bases). The CDR3 runs 14 residues. V dropped 1 base and J dropped 6 bases, with 12 bases sitting between them. This chain's CDR3 is CASSLGGLPDGYTF. CDR3 bases: TGTGCCAGCAGTTTAGGGGGACTCCCGGATGGCTACACCTTC.

The chain couples TRBV25-1 to TRBJ2-5; tentative D call: TRBD2 (6 bases). The germline CDR1 and CDR2 sequences are MGHDK and SYGVNS. The CDR3 totals 14 residues. V was cut by 8 bases and J by 5 bases, with 18 bases left in between. The CDR3 loop reads CASSPGGEVETQYF. DNA for the CDR3: TGTGCCAGCTCCCCCGGCGGGGAGGTGGAGACCCAGTACTTC.

The chain employs TRBV3-1 and TRBJ1-4; no reliable D call. Germline V CDR1 and CDR2: LGHDT, YNNKEL (reference sequence). The V gene lost 4 bases and the J gene lost 7 bases, with 16 bases spanning the gap. The CDR3 sequence is 15 residues long. CDR3 DNA: TGTGCCAGCAGCCGAGCCCACGGGCCTGGTGAAAAACTGTTTTTT. Translating it yields CASSRAHGPGEKLFF.

This clonotype has only one observation. V usage is TRBV10-3 and J usage is TRBJ1-3; no firm D call. This CDR3 is built from 13 residues. V was pared by 8 bases and J by 0 bases, with 8 bases between. The germline gives CDR1 ENHRY, CDR2 SYGVKD. For the CDR3, the DNA is TGTGCCATCGCCTGGGGCTCTGGAAACACCATATATTTT. It translates to CAIAWGSGNTIYF.

The rearrangement joins TRBV12-3 or TRBV12-4 to TRBJ1-2, with 10 bases lining up with TRBD1. The length of the CDR3 is 14 residues. With 7 bases clipped from V and 3 bases from J, the junction kept 5 bases outside the gene matches. CDR3 in DNA: TGTGCCAGCACCGGGGGGACAGGGGACTATGGCTACACCTTC. Its translation is CASTGGTGDYGYTF.

V usage is TRBV20-1 and J usage is TRBJ1-1; maybe TRBD1 (6 bases). V dropped 0 bases and J dropped 1 base, with 15 bases sitting between them. Germline V gene lookup returns CDR1 DFQATT and CDR2 SNEGSKA (reference sequence). The CDR3 runs 16 residues. This CDR3 is CSARESAGHSNTEAFF. As DNA, the CDR3 is TGCAGTGCTAGAGAAAGCGCGGGACACTCGAACACTGAAGCTTTCTTT.

J is TRBJ1-2 and V is TRBV16; D not certain. Looked up from germline, CDR1 is KGHSY and CDR2 is FQNENV. Trimming removed 1 base from V and 1 base from J, with 10 bases in between. The CDR3 loop spans 15 amino acids. The CDR3 sequence is CASSQLASRNYGYTF. The CDR3 nucleotides are TGTGCCAGCAGCCAATTGGCCAGTCGTAACTATGGCTACACCTTC.

The chain has TRBV6-2 or TRBV6-3 and TRBJ2-6; 7 nucleotides agree with TRBD2. The CDR3 runs to 15 residues. The germline CDR1 and CDR2 sequences are MNHEY and SVGEGT. The junction had 5 bases not matched to a gene; V was cut back by 5 bases and J by 4 bases. In DNA form, the CDR3 reads TGTGCCAGCAGTCCGGGAGGAGGGGGGGCCAACGTCCTGACTTTC. Amino acids: CASSPGGGGANVLTF.

This sequence joins TRBV28 and TRBJ1-5; a possible D gene is TRBD1 (5 bases). V dropped 4 bases and J dropped 5 bases, with 12 bases sitting between them. In germline, CDR1 is MDHEN, CDR2 SYDVKM. There are 14 residues in the CDR3. This CDR3 is CASSSFRDYQPQHF. CDR3 sequence (DNA): TGTGCCAGCAGTTCCTTTCGGGACTATCAGCCCCAGCATTTT.

The chain carries TRBV5-7 and TRBJ2-7; the D gene is possibly TRBD1 (6 bases). TRBV5-7 is marked as an open reading frame, function uncertain. Trimming cost V 2 bases and J 0 bases, with 18 bases left between them. This CDR3 region has 17 residues. The CDR3 coding sequence is TGTGCCAGCAGCTTCCCCTCCGGACAGCCGAGCTCCTACGAGCAGTACGTC. Its protein is CASSFPSGQPSSYEQYV.

The chain joins TRBV20-1 to TRBJ2-2, with 7 bases identical to TRBD2. V lost 0 bases to trimming and J lost 3 bases; unmatched junction nucleotides: 7. In germline, CDR1 is DFQATT, CDR2 SNEGSKA (reference sequence). The CDR3 covers 16 residues. The DNA of the CDR3 is TGCAGTGCTAGAGATGGGAGGGGCGGGGACACCGGGGAGCTGTTTTTT. The encoded protein is CSARDGRGGDTGELFF.

The count of this clonotype is one. This chain uses TRBV7-9 with TRBJ1-2; D unclear. Looked up from germline, CDR1 is SEHNR and CDR2 is FQNEAQ (reference sequence). The CDR3 extends over 13 amino acids. V gave up 3 bases and J gave up 7 bases, with 12 bases separating them. Written as DNA, the CDR3 is TGTGCCAGCAGCTTGGGTTTCCTGGGTGGCTACACCTTC. Amino acids: CASSLGFLGGYTF.

The chain is built from TRBV29-1 and TRBJ2-7; TRBD1 agrees at 10 bases. Germline lookup yields CDR1 SQVTM and CDR2 ANQGSEA. The CDR3 loop spans 11 amino acids. V was clipped by 6 bases and J by 6 bases; unmatched bases: 2. The CDR3 protein is CSVGTGVEQYV. The CDR3 nucleotides are TGCAGCGTGGGGACAGGGGTCGAGCAGTACGTC.

The chain has TRBV11-2 and TRBJ2-3; no clear D. The CDR3 has 14 residues. The V and J ends lost 5 bases and 4 bases respectively, with 13 bases between them. Germline loops: CDR1 SGHAT, CDR2 FQNNGV. This CDR3 reads CASSGVAVSDTQYF. In DNA, the CDR3 is TGTGCCAGCAGCGGGGTGGCAGTTTCAGATACGCAGTATTTT. The variable domain in full, with the rest retrieved from reference TRBV11-2 and TRBJ2-3, is EAGVAQSPRYKIIEKRQSVAFWCNPISGHATLYWYQQILGQGPKLLIQFQNNGVVDDSQLPKDRFSAERLKGVDSTLKIQPAKLEDSAVYLCASSGVAVSDTQYFGPGTRLTVL.